This TCR beta chain comes out of a study of identifying expanded T cells in peripheral blood. Study results and caveats: Technical replicates showed around 1.1 changed clones; two weeks about 16.4; four weeks 19. Roughly two-week clone count variance significantly increased as total template count grew.

Assay: immunoSEQ multiplex PCR; the TCRdb copy retains only in-frame clones and omits some. The data hold 75,000 to 95,000 clones, with roughly 90% observed a single time. The CDR3 runs to 14 residues. V was cut by 7 bases and J by 4 bases, with 14 bases left in between. In germline, CDR1 is LNHDA, CDR2 SQIVND (reference sequence). Healthy donors had no documented immune events, such as infections, while sampled. A note on this clone: What it binds is not known.

The sequenced material came from blood. This receptor was identified in a person aged 18 to 70 in good health. The chain links TRBV19 to TRBJ1-5; D may be TRBD1 (5 bases). The CDR3 sequence is CASKSGTANQPQHF. CDR3 DNA sequence: TGTGCCAGTAAGTCCGGGACCGCTAATCAGCCCCAGCATTTT.